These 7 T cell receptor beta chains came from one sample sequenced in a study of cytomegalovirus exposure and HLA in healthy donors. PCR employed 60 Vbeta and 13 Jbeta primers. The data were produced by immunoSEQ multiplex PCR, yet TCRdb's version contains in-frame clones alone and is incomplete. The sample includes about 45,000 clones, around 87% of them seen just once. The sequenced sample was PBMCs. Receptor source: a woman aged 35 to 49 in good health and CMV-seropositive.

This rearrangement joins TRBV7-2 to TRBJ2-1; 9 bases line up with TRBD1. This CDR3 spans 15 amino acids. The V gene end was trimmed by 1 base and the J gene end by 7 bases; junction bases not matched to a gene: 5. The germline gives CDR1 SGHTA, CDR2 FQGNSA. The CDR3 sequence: CASSLGDRALNEQFF. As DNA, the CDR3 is TGTGCCAGCAGCTTAGGGGACAGGGCTTTGAATGAGCAGTTCTTC.

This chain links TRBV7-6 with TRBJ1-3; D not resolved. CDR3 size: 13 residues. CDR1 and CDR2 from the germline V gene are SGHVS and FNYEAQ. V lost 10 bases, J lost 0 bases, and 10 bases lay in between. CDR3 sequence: CATVPVSGNTIYF. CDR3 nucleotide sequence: TGTGCCACCGTGCCGGTCTCTGGAAACACCATATATTTT. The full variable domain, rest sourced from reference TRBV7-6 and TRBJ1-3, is GAGVSQSPRYKVTKRGQDVALRCDPISGHVSLYWYRQALGQGPEFLTYFNYEAQQDKSGLPNDRFSAERPEGSISTLTIQRTEQRDSAMYRCATVPVSGNTIYFGEGSWLTVV.

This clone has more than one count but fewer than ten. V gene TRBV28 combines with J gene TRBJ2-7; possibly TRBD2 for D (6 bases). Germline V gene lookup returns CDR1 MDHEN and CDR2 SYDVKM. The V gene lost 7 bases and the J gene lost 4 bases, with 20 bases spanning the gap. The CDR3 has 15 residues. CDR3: CASKGLADLKYEQYF. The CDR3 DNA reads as TGTGCCAGCAAGGGCTTAGCGGATCTAAAATACGAGCAGTACTTC.

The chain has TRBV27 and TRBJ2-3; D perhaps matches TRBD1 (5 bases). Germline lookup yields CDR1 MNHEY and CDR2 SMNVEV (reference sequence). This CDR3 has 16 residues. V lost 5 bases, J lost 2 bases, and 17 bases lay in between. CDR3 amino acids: CASSHSPQGSTDTQYF. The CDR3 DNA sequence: TGTGCCAGCAGTCACTCACCTCAGGGCTCCACAGATACGCAGTATTTT.

CDR3 amino acids: CASSPGQGAEAFF. In DNA, the CDR3 is TGTGCCAGCTCACCGGGACAGGGGGCTGAAGCTTTCTTT. The chain is built from TRBV18 and TRBJ1-1, with TRBD1 identical over 11 bases. V dropped 3 bases and J dropped 6; count of bases not matched to a gene: 0. CDR3 length: 13 residues. Germline-derived CDR1 and CDR2 are KGHSH and LQKENI.

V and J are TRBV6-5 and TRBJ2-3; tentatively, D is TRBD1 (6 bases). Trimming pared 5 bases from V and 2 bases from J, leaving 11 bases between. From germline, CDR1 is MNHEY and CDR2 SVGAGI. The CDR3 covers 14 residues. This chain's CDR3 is CASSVRDNTDTQYF. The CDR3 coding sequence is TGTGCCAGCAGTGTCCGGGACAACACAGATACGCAGTATTTT.

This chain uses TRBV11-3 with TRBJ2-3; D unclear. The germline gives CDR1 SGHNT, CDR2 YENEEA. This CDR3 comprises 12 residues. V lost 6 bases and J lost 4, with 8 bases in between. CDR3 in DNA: TGTGCCAGCAGTTCGAGCCCAGATACGCAGTATTTT. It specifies CASSSSPDTQYF.